Included here is one T cell receptor beta chain sequence, with context. This record belongs to a study of shared clonotypes between healthy human individuals. CDR1 is MDHEN and CDR2 is SYDVKM in the germline V gene. Trimming took 3 bases from V and 6 from J, leaving 15 bases between them. This CDR3 is built from 15 residues. Authors' data handling: Filtering of immunoSEQ junctional sequences could not match full-length read filtering. The data were produced by immunoSEQ multiplex PCR, yet TCRdb's version contains in-frame clones alone and is incomplete. V, J and clone size were drawn from that table, and D and trimming were deduced from the DNA. The sample consists of about 2.4 million clones, roughly 93% of them appearing once.

Sequenced: naive CD4+ T cells from PBMCs. The sample's subset: CD45RA+ positively selected. The chain has TRBV28 and TRBJ1-5, with D perhaps matching TRBD1 (5 bases). This sequence originates from a man aged 18 to 29 in good health. Some clones in this sample may be carry-over from other donors' samples. CDR3 protein: CASSFVRVYGQPQHF. CDR3 DNA sequence: TGTGCCAGCAGTTTCGTCAGGGTATATGGTCAGCCCCAGCATTTT.